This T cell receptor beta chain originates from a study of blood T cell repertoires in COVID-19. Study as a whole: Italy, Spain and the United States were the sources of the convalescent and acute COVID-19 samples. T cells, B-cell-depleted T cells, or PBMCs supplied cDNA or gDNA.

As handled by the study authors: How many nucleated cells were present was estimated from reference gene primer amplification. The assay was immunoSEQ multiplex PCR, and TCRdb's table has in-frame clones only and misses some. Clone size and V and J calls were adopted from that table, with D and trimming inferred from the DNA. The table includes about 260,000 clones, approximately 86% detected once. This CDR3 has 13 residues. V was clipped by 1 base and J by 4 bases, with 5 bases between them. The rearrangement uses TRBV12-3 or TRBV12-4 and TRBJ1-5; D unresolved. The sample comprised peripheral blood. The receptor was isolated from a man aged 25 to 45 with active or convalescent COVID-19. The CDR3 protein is CASSLGENQPQHF. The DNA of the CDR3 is TGTGCCAGCAGTTTAGGGGAGAATCAGCCCCAGCATTTT.